This T cell receptor beta chain was recorded in a study of T cells expressing NK-cell markers. Study context: In the group of eight sequenced donors, seven were HCMV-seropositive and one was seronegative.

Study-wide points: Whether the expanded NKG2C+ T cell clones recognized HCMV remained unclear. NKG2C+ dominant clonotype frequencies in over 5 donors were roughly 1.0-7.0% of CD8+ T cells.

CDR1 is MDHEN, CDR2 SYDVKM, per germline. This CDR3 has 12 residues. 5'RACE template switching with UMIs produced the TCR beta cDNA. TCRdb reprocessed the 5' RACE reads, keeping one entry per CDR3 protein, no DNA. The sample table sets out about 380,000 distinct CDR3 sequences. On this clonotype itself: Its target is not known.

The V and J genes are TRBV28 and TRBJ1-5; there is no DNA to check the TCRdb D call of TRBD1. Input material: blood T cells: a sorted CD56 or NKG2C T cell subset, CD4+ or CD8+ T cells, or bulk PBMC T cells (not recorded which). This sequence was found in a man aged 18 to 69 in good health. The CDR3 sequence: CASSLVVQPQHF.